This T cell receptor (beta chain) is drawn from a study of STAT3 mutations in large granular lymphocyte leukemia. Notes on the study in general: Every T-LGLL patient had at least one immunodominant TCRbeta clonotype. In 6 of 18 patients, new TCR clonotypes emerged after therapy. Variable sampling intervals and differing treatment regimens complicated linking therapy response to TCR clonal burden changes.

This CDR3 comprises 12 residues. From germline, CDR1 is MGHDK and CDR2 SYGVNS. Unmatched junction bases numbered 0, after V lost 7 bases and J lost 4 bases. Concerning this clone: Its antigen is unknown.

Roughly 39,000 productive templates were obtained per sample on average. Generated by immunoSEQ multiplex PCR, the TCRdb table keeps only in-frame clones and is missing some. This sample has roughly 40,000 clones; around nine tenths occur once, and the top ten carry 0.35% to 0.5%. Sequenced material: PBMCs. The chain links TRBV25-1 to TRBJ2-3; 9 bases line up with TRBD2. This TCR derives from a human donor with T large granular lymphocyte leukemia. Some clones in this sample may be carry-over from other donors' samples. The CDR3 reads CASKRGADTQYF. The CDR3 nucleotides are TGTGCCAGCAAGCGGGGGGCAGATACGCAGTATTTT.